A single sample is the source of the 23 T cell receptor beta chains below, sequenced in a study of technical replicates of blood from several donors. Sequenced by immunoSEQ multiplex PCR; TCRdb stores in-frame clones only, minus some. Seen here are tens of thousands of clones, approximately 94% observed once, and the top ten hold just over 0.25%. Source material: T cells isolated from PBMCs. These receptors came from a human donor in good health.

The chain joins TRBV21-1 to TRBJ2-1; TRBD2 is the table's D call and was not checked against the DNA. TRBV21-1 is described as a pseudogene. This CDR3 has 16 residues. In DNA form, the CDR3 reads TGTGCCAGCAGCAAAGACGGGAGGCGGTACTACAATGAGCAGTTCTTC. This sequence encodes CASSKDGRRYYNEQFF.

The chain uses TRBV19 and TRBJ1-2, with a tentative D call TRBD1 (5 bases). The V gene lost 1 base and the J gene lost 2 bases, with 11 bases spanning the gap. The CDR3 length is 15 residues. CDR1 is LNHDA and CDR2 is SQIVND in the germline V gene (reference sequence). CDR3 bases: TGTGCCAGTAGTATAGTCACAGGACCGAACTATGGCTACACCTTC. Encoded protein: CASSIVTGPNYGYTF. The full variable domain, rest sourced from reference TRBV19 and TRBJ1-2, is DGGITQSPKYLFRKEGQNVTLSCEQNLNHDAMYWYRQDPGQGLRLIYYSQIVNDFQKGDIAEGYSVSREKKESFPLTVTSAQKNPTAFYLCASSIVTGPNYGYTFGSGTRLTVV.

V usage is TRBV18 and J usage is TRBJ2-3; D is possibly TRBD1 (7 bases). This CDR3 has 14 amino acids. V lost 5 bases and J lost 2, with 11 bases in between. Per the germline V gene, CDR1 is KGHSH and CDR2 is LQKENI. CDR3 region: CASSGGTVTDTQYF. Written as DNA, the CDR3 is TGTGCCAGCTCAGGGGGGACAGTCACAGATACGCAGTATTTT. Based on the CDR3 plus reference TRBV18 and TRBJ2-3, the full variable domain is NAGVMQNPRHLVRRRGQEARLRCSPMKGHSHVYWYRQLPEEGLKFMVYLQKENIIDESGMPKERFSAEFPKEGPSILRIQQVVRGDSAAYFCASSGGTVTDTQYFGPGTRLTVL.

The chain employs TRBV5-1 and TRBJ2-7; TRBD2 matches at 7 bases. Germline CDR1 and CDR2: SGHRS and YFSETQ. Germline trimming cut 9 bases from V and 0 bases from J; bases unmatched to any gene: 9. This CDR3 spans 14 amino acids. CDR3 coding DNA: TGCGCCACCGCTAGCGGCGAGAGCTCCTACGAGCAGTACTTC. Its translation is CATASGESSYEQYF.

This clone was observed a single time. CDR3 amino acids: CASSEWGGPYEQYF. The CDR3, as DNA: TGTGCCAGCAGTGAATGGGGGGGGCCCTACGAGCAGTACTTC. The chain couples TRBV6-1 to TRBJ2-7; D is possibly TRBD2 (7 bases). The germline V gene encodes CDR1 MNHNS and CDR2 SASEGT. This CDR3 has 14 residues. V was shortened by 2 bases and J by 2 bases, with 10 bases between the two germline ends.

V is TRBV28 and J is TRBJ1-2; 7 bases match TRBD1. CDR1 and CDR2 (germline): MDHEN, SYDVKM. Trimming cost V 0 bases and J 8 bases; bases outside gene matches: 6. The CDR3 is 14 residues long. DNA for the CDR3: TGTGCCAGCAGTTTATGGGGGGACAGACGGGGCTACACCTTC. This translates into CASSLWGDRRGYTF.

The chain employs TRBV11-2 and TRBJ1-1; 11 nucleotides align to TRBD1. The V and J ends lost 5 bases and 1 base, in that order; junction bases with no gene match: 3. CDR1 SGHAT and CDR2 FQNNGV come from the germline V gene. This CDR3 has 15 amino acids. The CDR3 spells CASSPGQGANTEAFF. The CDR3 DNA reads TGTGCCAGCAGCCCCGGACAGGGGGCGAACACTGAAGCTTTCTTT.

The chain carries TRBV6-1 and TRBJ1-2; the D gene is possibly TRBD1 (5 bases). Germline V CDR1 and CDR2: MNHNS, SASEGT. This CDR3 is 16 amino acids long. With 0 bases removed from V and 4 bases from J, the gap between germline ends came to 15 bases. The CDR3 reads CASSEATWGVPYGYTF. DNA for the CDR3: TGTGCCAGCAGTGAAGCGACTTGGGGGGTGCCCTATGGCTACACCTTC.

This chain uses TRBV5-5 with TRBJ2-3; D is undetermined. CDR1 and CDR2 from the germline V gene are SGHKS and YYEKEE (reference sequence). The CDR3 is 14 amino acids. V was pared by 0 bases and J by 6 bases, with 11 bases between. Here the CDR3 reads CASSLGRTADTQYF. CDR3 coding DNA: TGTGCCAGCAGCTTGGGACGCACAGCCGATACGCAGTATTTT.

The rearrangement uses TRBV18 and TRBJ1-4, with 11 bases identical to TRBD1. After removal of 4 bases from V and 8 bases from J, the junction contained 12 bases not matched to a gene. CDR1 KGHSH and CDR2 LQKENI come from the germline V gene. The CDR3 covers 17 residues. CDR3 DNA sequence: TGTGCCAGCTCACTAAGAAGGACAGGGGGCCCGTTGGAAAAACTGTTTTTT. Protein product: CASSLRRTGGPLEKLFF.

This clone was observed a handful of times. The chain uses TRBV30 and TRBJ1-4; D gene uncertain. This CDR3 has 14 amino acids. Germline CDR1 is GTSNPN and CDR2 is SVGIG (reference sequence). Between the trimmed V and J ends, which lost 4 bases and 6 bases, there was a span of 15 bases. This chain's CDR3 is CAWNLWRADEKLFF. CDR3 bases: TGTGCCTGGAATCTGTGGAGGGCCGATGAAAAACTGTTTTTT.

This chain joins TRBV6-5 and TRBJ2-5, with TRBD2 as a possible D gene (6 bases). The CDR3 has 15 amino acids. CDR1 is MNHEY, CDR2 SVGAGI, per germline. V was clipped by 0 bases and J by 4 bases, with 12 bases between them. The CDR3 reads CASSYSTGSGETQYF. In DNA, the CDR3 is TGTGCCAGCAGTTACTCGACCGGGAGTGGAGAGACCCAGTACTTC.

In this sample, this clone turned up once. J is TRBJ2-4 and V is TRBV7-8, with D possibly being TRBD2 (8 bases). V was trimmed by 1 base and J by 6 bases, leaving 22 bases between them. Per germline, CDR1 SGHVS and CDR2 FQNEAQ. The CDR3 has 18 residues. CDR3 residues: CASSLGGLGGRRGNIQYF. In DNA, the CDR3 is TGTGCCAGCAGCTTAGGGGGACTAGGGGGCCGCAGGGGAAACATTCAGTACTTC.

V is TRBV6-4 and J is TRBJ2-3; 7 positions match TRBD1. In germline, CDR1 is MRHNA, CDR2 SNTAGT. With 6 bases clipped from V and 5 bases from J, the junction kept 11 bases outside the gene matches. The CDR3 has 15 residues. CDR3: CASRTTGLSGDTQYF. For the CDR3, the DNA is TGTGCCAGCAGGACGACAGGGCTGTCGGGAGATACGCAGTATTTT.

J is TRBJ2-2 and V is TRBV5-4; a possible D gene is TRBD2 (6 bases). The V end was cut by 0 bases, the J end by 5 bases, with 14 bases between. Germline values: CDR1 SGHNT, CDR2 YYREEE (reference sequence). This CDR3 has 16 residues. The CDR3 DNA reads as TGTGCCAGCAGCTTGGCCTCCGGGAGTCGGACCGGGGAGCTGTTTTTT. Its translation is CASSLASGSRTGELFF.

This rearrangement joins TRBV19 to TRBJ1-4; 10 bases are shared with TRBD1. Germline values: CDR1 LNHDA, CDR2 SQIVND (reference sequence). This CDR3 spans 15 amino acids. Unmatched junction bases numbered 6, after V lost 4 bases and J lost 7 bases. The CDR3 protein is CASSTSGTGAEKLFF. The CDR3, as DNA: TGTGCCAGTAGTACCTCCGGGACAGGGGCTGAAAAACTGTTTTTT.

The chain employs TRBV7-9 and TRBJ2-7, with D hard to call. Germline CDR1 is SEHNR and CDR2 is FQNEAQ (reference sequence). The CDR3 is made up of 12 amino acids. V was cut by 6 bases and J by 1 base, with 7 bases left in between. Here the CDR3 reads CASRKTSYEQYF. The CDR3 nucleotides read TGTGCCAGCAGAAAGACATCCTACGAGCAGTACTTC.

The chain combines TRBV7-7 with TRBJ1-1, with TRBD1 identical over 8 bases. CDR3 length: 14 residues. CDR1 is SSHAT and CDR2 is FNYEAQ in the germline V gene (reference sequence). Trimming removed 5 bases from V and 4 bases from J; junction bases left unmatched: 6. The CDR3 spells CASSPTGGGTEAFF. DNA for the CDR3: TGTGCCAGCAGCCCTACAGGGGGGGGCACTGAAGCTTTCTTT.

This clone has a single count. The chain links TRBV18 to TRBJ2-3; 8 bases agree with TRBD1. CDR1 KGHSH and CDR2 LQKENI come from the germline V gene. The V gene end was trimmed by 6 bases and the J gene end by 3 bases; junction bases not matched to a gene: 11. The CDR3 is 16 amino acids. The CDR3, as DNA: TGTGCCAGCTCTCCCCCTATGACAGGGGAAACAGATACGCAGTATTTT. It yields the protein CASSPPMTGETDTQYF.

DNA of the CDR3: TGTGCCAGCAGCTTGCTGGCAGGGGGCTTGAACACTGAAGCTTTCTTT. Residues: CASSLLAGGLNTEAFF. This chain links TRBV5-4 with TRBJ1-1; 8 nucleotides match TRBD1. CDR1 and CDR2 (germline): SGHNT, YYREEE (reference sequence). There are 16 residues in the CDR3. With 1 base clipped from V and 0 bases from J, the junction kept 5 bases outside the gene matches.

This chain connects TRBV19 to TRBJ2-4, with a tentative D call TRBD1 (5 bases). The CDR3 is 13 residues long. With 4 bases removed from V and 9 bases from J, the gap between germline ends came to 13 bases. Germline V gives CDR1 LNHDA, CDR2 SQIVND (reference sequence). The CDR3 DNA reads as TGTGCCAGTAGTAGCAGGGCTTGGAGCATTCAGTACTTC. Its translation: CASSSRAWSIQYF.

The V gene is TRBV5-6, the J gene TRBJ2-2; no clear D gene. V was pared by 2 bases and J by 4 bases, with 3 bases between. Germline loops: CDR1 SGHDT, CDR2 YYEEEE. The CDR3 runs to 12 residues. The DNA for the CDR3 is TGTGCCAGCAGCTTCATCACCGGGGAGCTGTTTTTT. Translating gives CASSFITGELFF.

This chain connects TRBV2 to TRBJ2-7, with D possibly matching TRBD2 (6 bases). The germline CDR1 and CDR2 sequences are SNHLY and FYNNEI. V gave up 8 bases and J gave up 4 bases, with 9 bases separating them. This CDR3 spans 11 amino acids. The CDR3 coding sequence is TGTGCCAGCGGGGGGTCTTACGAGCAGTACTTC. Translating it yields CASGGSYEQYF.